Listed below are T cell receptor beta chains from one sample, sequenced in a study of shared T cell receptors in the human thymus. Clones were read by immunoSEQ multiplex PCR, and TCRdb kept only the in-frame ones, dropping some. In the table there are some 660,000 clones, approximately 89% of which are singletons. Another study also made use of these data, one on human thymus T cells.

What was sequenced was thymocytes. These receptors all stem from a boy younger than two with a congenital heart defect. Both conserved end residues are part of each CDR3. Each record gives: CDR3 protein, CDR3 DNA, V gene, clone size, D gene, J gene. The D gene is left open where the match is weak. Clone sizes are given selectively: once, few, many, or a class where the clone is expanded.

CDR3 protein: CASSHTGSGNSPLHF
CDR3 DNA: TGCGCCAGCAGCCATACGGGAAGCGGTAATTCACCCCTCCACTTT
V gene: TRBV5-1
clone size: -
D gene: -
J gene: TRBJ1-6

CDR3 protein: CASSPREGDSPLHF
CDR3 DNA: TGTGCCAGCAGCCCCAGGGAGGGGGATTCACCCCTCCACTTT
V gene: TRBV5-8
clone size: -
D gene: -
J gene: TRBJ1-6

CDR3 protein: CATSSVKIRQLYEQYF
CDR3 DNA: TGTGCCACCAGCAGTGTCAAGATTAGACAGCTGTACGAGCAGTACTTC
V gene: TRBV15
clone size: -
D gene: -
J gene: TRBJ2-7

CDR3 protein: CASSVLREPLDTQYF
CDR3 DNA: TGTGCCAGCAGCGTATTGCGGGAGCCTCTAGATACGCAGTATTTT
V gene: TRBV9
clone size: -
D gene: TRBD2
J gene: TRBJ2-3

CDR3 protein: CASARERGYEQYF
CDR3 DNA: TGCGCCAGCGCCCGGGAGAGAGGCTACGAGCAGTACTTC
V gene: TRBV10-1
clone size: -
D gene: -
J gene: TRBJ2-7

CDR3 protein: CASSLLDRVYTGELFF
CDR3 DNA: TGTGCCAGCAGCCTCCTAGACAGGGTATACACCGGGGAGCTGTTTTTT
V gene: TRBV14
clone size: -
D gene: TRBD1
J gene: TRBJ2-2

CDR3 protein: CASRYRGGGEAFF
CDR3 DNA: TGTGCCAGCAGATATAGGGGTGGTGGTGAAGCTTTCTTT
V gene: TRBV6-5
clone size: -
D gene: -
J gene: TRBJ1-1

CDR3 protein: CASSLLSGSETQYF
CDR3 DNA: TGCGCCAGCAGCTTATTAAGCGGGAGTGAGACCCAGTACTTC
V gene: TRBV5-1
clone size: -
D gene: TRBD2
J gene: TRBJ2-5

CDR3 protein: CASSQDGSSMNTEAFF
CDR3 DNA: TGTGCCAGCAGCCAAGATGGCAGTTCCATGAACACTGAAGCTTTCTTT
V gene: TRBV14
clone size: -
D gene: -
J gene: TRBJ1-1

CDR3 protein: CASSLALFRRPESTDTQYF
CDR3 DNA: TGTGCCAGCAGCTTAGCCCTTTTCAGACGTCCGGAGAGCACAGATACGCAGTATTTT
V gene: TRBV11-2
clone size: -
D gene: -
J gene: TRBJ2-3

CDR3 protein: CASSLSSLANQPQHF
CDR3 DNA: TGTGCCAGCAGTTTATCCAGCCTAGCAAATCAGCCCCAGCATTTT
V gene: TRBV27
clone size: -
D gene: -
J gene: TRBJ1-5

CDR3 protein: CASSLLFYRTGPAMNTEAFF
CDR3 DNA: TGTGCCAGCAGCTTGTTATTTTATAGAACAGGTCCAGCCATGAACACTGAAGCTTTCTTT
V gene: TRBV13
clone size: -
D gene: -
J gene: TRBJ1-1

CDR3 protein: CASTYSGGEGEKLFF
CDR3 DNA: TGTGCCAGCACCTACTCAGGGGGGGAAGGAGAAAAACTGTTTTTT
V gene: TRBV6-5
clone size: -
D gene: TRBD1
J gene: TRBJ1-4

CDR3 protein: CASSLGLNQPQHF
CDR3 DNA: TGTGCCAGCAGCCTGGGGCTAAATCAGCCCCAGCATTTT
V gene: TRBV7-2
clone size: -
D gene: -
J gene: TRBJ1-5

CDR3 protein: CASSLAPGLGNTEAFF
CDR3 DNA: TGTGCCAGCAGCTTGGCACCAGGGCTAGGTAACACTGAAGCTTTCTTT
V gene: TRBV5-4
clone size: -
D gene: -
J gene: TRBJ1-1

CDR3 protein: CATSREMGGQVRQPQHF
CDR3 DNA: TGTGCCACCAGCAGAGAAATGGGAGGACAGGTTCGTCAGCCCCAGCATTTT
V gene: TRBV15
clone size: once
D gene: TRBD1
J gene: TRBJ1-5

CDR3 protein: CASSVRAGGPYNEQFF
CDR3 DNA: TGTGCCAGCAGCGTTCGAGCGGGAGGGCCCTACAATGAGCAGTTCTTC
V gene: TRBV9
clone size: once
D gene: TRBD2
J gene: TRBJ2-1

CDR3 protein: CASSLSSGNNEQFF
CDR3 DNA: TGTGCCAGCAGCTTAAGTTCGGGGAACAATGAGCAGTTCTTC
V gene: TRBV7-2
clone size: -
D gene: -
J gene: TRBJ2-1

CDR3 protein: CASILEGTEAFF
CDR3 DNA: TGTGCCAGCATCCTTGAGGGCACTGAAGCTTTCTTT
V gene: TRBV7-4
clone size: few
D gene: -
J gene: TRBJ1-1

CDR3 protein: CASMTIQSGNTIYF
CDR3 DNA: TGTGCCAGTATGACTATTCAATCCGGAAACACCATATATTTT
V gene: TRBV19
clone size: few
D gene: -
J gene: TRBJ1-3

CDR3 protein: CASSSRRQTENTEAFF
CDR3 DNA: TGTGCCAGCAGTTCACGGAGACAGACAGAGAACACTGAAGCTTTCTTT
V gene: TRBV6-5
clone size: -
D gene: -
J gene: TRBJ1-1

CDR3 protein: CSVESGVGELFF
CDR3 DNA: TGCAGCGTTGAATCAGGGGTAGGGGAGCTGTTTTTT
V gene: TRBV29-1
clone size: -
D gene: -
J gene: TRBJ2-2

CDR3 protein: CASSPNQLAGGYEQYF
CDR3 DNA: TGTGCCAGCAGCCCCAACCAACTAGCGGGAGGCTACGAGCAGTACTTC
V gene: TRBV11-1
clone size: -
D gene: TRBD2
J gene: TRBJ2-7

CDR3 protein: CASSIRLAGGRSTDTQYF
CDR3 DNA: TGTGCCAGCAGCATCCGACTAGCGGGAGGGAGAAGCACAGATACGCAGTATTTT
V gene: TRBV5-4
clone size: -
D gene: TRBD2
J gene: TRBJ2-3

CDR3 protein: CASSRRQGQYF
CDR3 DNA: TGTGCCAGCAGTCGACGACAGGGGCAGTACTTC
V gene: TRBV28
clone size: -
D gene: TRBD1
J gene: TRBJ2-7

CDR3 protein: CASMSGTGVYEQYF
CDR3 DNA: TGTGCCAGCATGTCCGGGACAGGGGTATACGAGCAGTACTTC
V gene: TRBV27
clone size: -
D gene: TRBD1
J gene: TRBJ2-7

CDR3 protein: CASSLGQGAINSPLHF
CDR3 DNA: TGTGCCAGCAGCCTTGGACAGGGGGCTATTAATTCACCCCTCCACTTT
V gene: TRBV4-2
clone size: -
D gene: TRBD1
J gene: TRBJ1-6

CDR3 protein: CASRPGGRGCEQYF
CDR3 DNA: TGTGCCAGCAGACCAGGTGGTCGCGGGTGCGAGCAGTACTTC
V gene: TRBV6-1
clone size: -
D gene: -
J gene: TRBJ2-7

CDR3 protein: CASSQVAGPTYEQYF
CDR3 DNA: TGCGCCAGCAGCCAAGTAGCGGGACCTACCTACGAGCAGTACTTC
V gene: TRBV4-3
clone size: -
D gene: TRBD2
J gene: TRBJ2-7

CDR3 protein: CASSLVRTANTEAFF
CDR3 DNA: TGTGCCAGCAGCTTAGTGAGGACAGCGAACACTGAAGCTTTCTTT
V gene: TRBV7-9
clone size: -
D gene: -
J gene: TRBJ1-1

CDR3 protein: CASSQAPVNTGELFF
CDR3 DNA: TGCGCCAGCAGCCAAGCCCCGGTGAACACCGGGGAGCTGTTTTTT
V gene: TRBV4-3
clone size: -
D gene: -
J gene: TRBJ2-2

CDR3 protein: CASIHRGKTSGRAYYNEQFF
CDR3 DNA: TGCGCCAGCATCCACAGGGGAAAGACTAGCGGGAGGGCGTACTACAATGAGCAGTTCTTC
V gene: TRBV10-2
clone size: -
D gene: TRBD2
J gene: TRBJ2-1

CDR3 protein: CASSLYAGTTHEQYF
CDR3 DNA: TGCGCCAGCAGCCTTTACGCGGGGACTACCCACGAGCAGTACTTC
V gene: TRBV5-1
clone size: -
D gene: TRBD2
J gene: TRBJ2-7

CDR3 protein: CASSLELAGVMYQETQYF
CDR3 DNA: TGTGCCAGCAGTTTGGAGCTAGCGGGGGTTATGTACCAAGAGACCCAGTACTTC
V gene: TRBV28
clone size: once
D gene: TRBD2
J gene: TRBJ2-5